The 30 T cell receptor beta chains in this list originate from one sample, sequenced in a study of blood T cell repertoires in COVID-19. The data were produced by immunoSEQ multiplex PCR, yet TCRdb's version contains in-frame clones alone and is incomplete. The sample yields 250,000 to 300,000 clones, about nine tenths seen once. The source material was peripheral blood. The source is a woman in her 50s who had recovered from COVID-19.

Worth noting for this clone: A much larger clone is a single base away; this may be a read error. The chain carries TRBV5-4 and TRBJ1-1, with D possibly matching TRBD1 (5 bases). The CDR3 has 13 residues. Trimming stripped 1 base from V and 1 base from J, with 5 bases between. The V gene's germline CDR1 is SGHNT and CDR2 YYREEE (reference sequence). The CDR3 sequence is CASSLTGNTEAFF. The CDR3 nucleotides are TGTGCCAGCAGCTTGACAGGGAACACTGAAGCTTTCTTT. Looking up the rest from reference TRBV5-4 and TRBJ1-1 gives the full variable domain: ETGVTQSPTHLIKTRGQQVTLRCSSQSGHNTVSWYQQALGQGPQFIFQYYREEENGRGNFPPRFSGLQFPNYSSELNVNALELDDSALYLCASSLTGNTEAFFGQGTRLTVV.

Worth noting for this clone: Other DNA variants within this sample encode the same CDR3. The chain joins TRBV5-1 to TRBJ2-5, with 8 nucleotides matching TRBD2. J gave up 5 bases and V 4 bases, and 7 bases lay outside the gene matches. From germline, CDR1 is SGHRS and CDR2 YFSETQ. The CDR3 is made up of 14 amino acids. This CDR3 is CASSPGGGRETQYF. DNA of the CDR3: TGCGCCAGCAGCCCCGGGGGGGGTCGGGAGACCCAGTACTTC.

The chain recombines TRBV7-2 with TRBJ2-7, with 10 bases matching TRBD2. This CDR3 contains 17 residues. Looked up from germline, CDR1 is SGHTA and CDR2 is FQGNSA. With 5 bases clipped from V and 6 bases from J, the junction kept 16 bases outside the gene matches. CDR3 sequence (DNA): TGTGCCAGCAGCCCCCGGACTAGCGGTCTTTTCAGGGGCGAGCAGTACTTC. This gives the protein CASSPRTSGLFRGEQYF.

The CDR3 reads CASSSTGGFYEQYF. The CDR3 region has the DNA TGTGCCAGCAGCTCGACAGGGGGGTTCTACGAGCAGTACTTC. V and J are TRBV5-4 and TRBJ2-7; 9 bases fit TRBD1. The CDR3 is 14 residues long. Germline V gene sequence: CDR1 SGHNT, CDR2 YYREEE (reference sequence). J gave up 3 bases and V 3 bases, and 4 bases lay outside the gene matches.

This clone has a single count. V gene TRBV19 combines with J gene TRBJ1-2; TRBD1 might be the D (5 bases). V dropped 5 bases and J dropped 4 bases, with 23 bases sitting between them. Germline lookup yields CDR1 LNHDA and CDR2 SQIVND (reference sequence). The CDR3 length is 17 residues. The CDR3 sequence is CASSSPGLPLHGYGYTF. The DNA of the CDR3 is TGTGCCAGTAGTTCCCCGGGACTCCCTTTACACGGCTATGGCTACACCTTC.

This chain connects TRBV28 to TRBJ1-1; 9 nucleotides line up with TRBD1. After removal of 5 bases from V and 5 bases from J, the junction contained 12 bases not matched to a gene. The CDR3 has 16 amino acids. The V gene's germline CDR1 is MDHEN and CDR2 SYDVKM. The CDR3 protein is CASSRPGTGRLTEAFF. The DNA for the CDR3 is TGTGCCAGCAGTCGTCCCGGGACAGGGAGGTTAACTGAAGCTTTCTTT.

This sequence joins TRBV4-1 and TRBJ1-2; D remains ambiguous. The ends were cut back, 0 bases at V and 5 bases at J, with 7 bases in the middle. CDR1 and CDR2 from the germline V gene are MGHRA and YSYEKL. This CDR3 is 13 amino acids long. The DNA for the CDR3 is TGCGCCAGCAGCCAAGACTCTTTATATGGCTACACCTTC. Protein sequence: CASSQDSLYGYTF.

The rearrangement uses TRBV6-6 and TRBJ1-1; D unclear. The CDR3 loop spans 15 amino acids. CDR1 and CDR2 (germline): MNHNY, SVGAGI (reference sequence). V lost 5 bases and J lost 2, with 15 bases in between. This CDR3 reads CASSARLAANTEAFF. The CDR3 coding sequence is TGTGCCAGCAGTGCCCGCCTAGCAGCTAACACTGAAGCTTTCTTT.

This chain uses TRBV28 with TRBJ1-2; a weak D match, TRBD1 (5 bases). Trimming shortened V by 6 bases and J by 4 bases, and 9 bases separated the two germline ends. The CDR3 is 12 residues long. Germline values: CDR1 MDHEN, CDR2 SYDVKM. For the CDR3, the DNA is TGTGCCAGCAGCTACAGGTCCTATGGCTACACCTTC. As protein: CASSYRSYGYTF.

The gene calls are TRBV7-3 and TRBJ2-1; 10 bases match TRBD2. V lost 2 bases and J lost 7; bases outside the gene matches: 11. The CDR3 sequence is 17 residues long. The V gene's germline CDR1 is SGHTA and CDR2 FQGTGA. The CDR3 sequence: CASSLVSGRQGGNEQFF. Here the CDR3 DNA reads TGTGCCAGCAGCTTAGTTAGCGGGAGGCAGGGTGGGAATGAGCAGTTCTTC.

This clone has only one observation. The V call is TRBV4-3, the J call TRBJ1-2; 7 bases align to TRBD1. The length of the CDR3 is 14 residues. Germline CDR1 and CDR2: LGHNA and YSLEER. Trimming at V came to 3 bases and at J to 8 bases, leaving 9 bases not matched to a gene. CDR3 coding DNA: TGCGCCAGCAGCCAGGATCCGGAAGGGGGCGGCTACACCTTC. It yields the protein CASSQDPEGGGYTF.

This chain joins TRBV4-1 and TRBJ2-7; TRBD2 matches 12 bases. Germline V gene sequence: CDR1 MGHRA, CDR2 YSYEKL. V trimming: 3 bases; J trimming: 7 bases; junction bases outside the gene matches: 7. This CDR3 spans 15 amino acids. The CDR3 loop reads CASSQRTSGTGEQYF. CDR3 nucleotides: TGCGCCAGCAGCCAGAGGACTAGCGGGACCGGGGAGCAGTACTTC.

The V and J genes are TRBV19 and TRBJ1-1; 7 bases line up with TRBD1. Germline values: CDR1 LNHDA, CDR2 SQIVND (reference sequence). This CDR3 spans 12 amino acids. The V and J ends lost 5 bases and 7 bases, in that order; junction bases with no gene match: 4. The CDR3 region is CASSFQGVEAFF. The CDR3 DNA is TGTGCCAGTAGTTTTCAGGGGGTTGAAGCTTTCTTT.

This chain uses TRBV4-2 with TRBJ2-7; 9 bases line up with TRBD1. J was trimmed by 5 bases and V by 0 bases; bases with no gene match: 5. Germline CDR1 is LGHNA and CDR2 is YNFKEQ. The CDR3 is made up of 15 amino acids. The CDR3 reads CASSQERTGADEQYF. The CDR3 DNA reads TGTGCCAGCAGCCAAGAGAGGACAGGGGCAGACGAGCAGTACTTC.

V usage is TRBV14 and J usage is TRBJ2-7; 10 nucleotides align to TRBD1. The length of the CDR3 is 14 residues. Germline V gives CDR1 SGHDN, CDR2 FVKESK. After removal of 1 base from V and 8 bases from J, the junction contained 5 bases not matched to a gene. DNA for the CDR3: TGTGCCAGCAGCCAAGGAAGACAGGGGGCCAAGCAGTACTTC. This codes for CASSQGRQGAKQYF. The entire variable domain, with the rest obtained from reference TRBV14 and TRBJ2-7, is as follows: EAGVTQFPSHSVIEKGQTVTLRCDPISGHDNLYWYRRVMGKEIKFLLHFVKESKQDESGMPNNRFLAERTGGTYSTLKVQPAELEDSGVYFCASSQGRQGAKQYFGPGTRLTVT.

The rearrangement uses TRBV24-1 and TRBJ1-6, with D unclear. V was clipped by 9 bases and J by 5 bases, with 25 bases between them. This CDR3 has 18 residues. CDR1 is KGHDR and CDR2 is SFDVKD in the germline V gene. For the CDR3, the DNA is TGTGCCACCGGCGGGGAATCTAAGATTGGCGGAGATAATTCACCCCTCCACTTT. Its translation is CATGGESKIGGDNSPLHF.

Only a few counts were recorded for this clone. This sequence joins TRBV6-5 and TRBJ2-5; TRBD2 matches 8 bases. The germline CDR1 and CDR2 sequences are MNHEY and SVGAGI. The CDR3 is 13 amino acids. The ends lost 4 bases at V and 5 bases at J; junction bases unmatched: 3. CDR3 in amino acids: CASSLAGRETQYF. The CDR3 nucleotides are TGTGCCAGCAGTTTAGCGGGAAGGGAGACCCAGTACTTC.

This rearrangement joins TRBV28 to TRBJ1-5; tentative D call: TRBD1 (6 bases). V was clipped by 3 bases and J by 1 base, with 10 bases between them. Germline loops: CDR1 MDHEN, CDR2 SYDVKM. The CDR3 has 15 amino acids. The DNA for the CDR3 is TGTGCCAGCAGTTTCAACAGGGCAAGCAATCAGCCCCAGCATTTT. This codes for CASSFNRASNQPQHF.

The chain has TRBV5-1 and TRBJ2-6; D not resolved. This CDR3 spans 17 amino acids. Germline V CDR1 and CDR2: SGHRS, YFSETQ. Trimming took off 3 bases at V and 0 bases at J, with 13 bases between the two ends. CDR3 amino acids: CASSSAASHSGANVLTF. The CDR3 DNA reads as TGCGCCAGCAGCTCGGCGGCCAGTCACTCTGGGGCCAACGTCCTGACTTTC.

This clone was detected ten times or more. V usage is TRBV6-1 and J usage is TRBJ2-7, with a possible D match to TRBD2 (5 bases). Germline V gene data show CDR1 as MNHNS and CDR2 as SASEGT. This CDR3 spans 15 amino acids. Trimming removed 0 bases from V and 0 bases from J, with 9 bases in between. For the CDR3, the DNA is TGTGCCAGCAGTGAAGCAGAGGGCAGCTCCTACGAGCAGTACTTC. Protein sequence: CASSEAEGSSYEQYF.

V is TRBV5-4 and J is TRBJ1-2, with TRBD1 matching 10 bases. Germline values: CDR1 SGHNT, CDR2 YYREEE (reference sequence). The CDR3 has 15 residues. Trimming at V came to 5 bases and at J to 0 bases, leaving 4 bases not matched to a gene. CDR3 DNA: TGTGCCAGCAGGGACAGGGGGAGTCCTAACTATGGCTACACCTTC. The encoded protein is CASRDRGSPNYGYTF.

This clone was seen once. The CDR3 bases are TGTGCCAGCAGTTTTAGGCCGGGGGAGACCCAGTACTTC. Translated, it gives CASSFRPGETQYF. The V call is TRBV28, the J call TRBJ2-5, with a possible D match to TRBD2 (5 bases). Per germline, CDR1 MDHEN and CDR2 SYDVKM. The CDR3 sequence is 13 residues long. V was trimmed by 3 bases and J by 5 bases, leaving 10 bases between them.

The chain links TRBV5-1 to TRBJ2-3; 8 positions agree with TRBD2. Germline V gene sequence: CDR1 SGHRS, CDR2 YFSETQ. This CDR3 is 18 amino acids long. The junction had 9 bases not matched to a gene; V was cut back by 0 bases and J by 0 bases. In DNA form, the CDR3 reads TGCGCCAGCAGCTTGGGGGGCGCGCAGCGGGGGAGCACAGATACGCAGTATTTT. Its translation: CASSLGGAQRGSTDTQYF.

This CDR3 is CASSEGTGRNYGYTF. In DNA, the CDR3 is TGTGCCAGCAGTGAAGGGACAGGGAGAAACTATGGCTACACCTTC. The rearrangement uses TRBV2 and TRBJ1-2, with 8 bases that match TRBD1. The CDR3 loop spans 15 amino acids. V shed 1 base, J shed 2 bases, and the junction held 3 bases outside the gene matches. Germline assignment: CDR1 SNHLY and CDR2 FYNNEI.

The chain uses TRBV30 and TRBJ2-1; 15 bases agree with TRBD2. With V trimmed by 5 bases and J by 5 bases, 4 bases remained unmatched. This CDR3 has 15 amino acids. The germline CDR1 and CDR2 sequences are GTSNPN and SVGIG (reference sequence). The CDR3 reads CAWGLAGGLDNEQFF. The CDR3 nucleotides read TGTGCCTGGGGACTAGCGGGGGGGCTGGACAATGAGCAGTTCTTC.

The chain uses TRBV5-6 and TRBJ1-1, with 7 bases that match TRBD1. The germline V gene has CDR1 SGHDT and CDR2 YYEEEE. The ends lost 3 bases at V and 3 bases at J; junction bases unmatched: 5. The CDR3 sequence is 14 residues long. CDR3 sequence (DNA): TGTGCCAGCAGCTCTTGGACAGGAGACACTGAAGCTTTCTTT. The encoded protein is CASSSWTGDTEAFF.

The J gene is TRBJ2-5, the V gene TRBV6-1; 7 nucleotides align to TRBD1. Germline V CDR1 and CDR2: MNHNS, SASEGT. The V and J ends lost 3 bases and 7 bases, in that order; junction bases with no gene match: 2. CDR3 length equals 12 residues. The CDR3 region is CASSDRQGTQYF. DNA for the CDR3: TGTGCCAGCAGTGACAGACAGGGGACCCAGTACTTC.

For the CDR3, the DNA is TGTGCCTGGAGTCCGGTGCCCGGTGGCTACACCTTC. It encodes CAWSPVPGGYTF. The genes are TRBV30 and TRBJ1-2; D is unclear. V gave up 2 bases and J gave up 7 bases, with 11 bases separating them. The CDR3 totals 12 residues. Per germline, CDR1 GTSNPN and CDR2 SVGIG (reference sequence).

V usage is TRBV4-1 and J usage is TRBJ2-2; maybe TRBD2 (5 bases). This CDR3 spans 14 amino acids. Trimming took 3 bases from V and 6 from J, leaving 11 bases between them. Germline V CDR1 and CDR2: MGHRA, YSYEKL. CDR3 coding DNA: TGCGCCAGCAGCCACCAGGAGGTCGCCGGGGAGCTGTTTTTT. Translated, it gives CASSHQEVAGELFF.

CDR3 sequence reads: CASTKGAAPPGNTIYF. As DNA, the CDR3 is TGTGCCAGCACGAAGGGGGCCGCACCGCCCGGAAACACCATATATTTT. The chain recombines TRBV27 with TRBJ1-3; the match to TRBD1 covers 7 bases. V shed 7 bases, J shed 4 bases, and the junction held 13 bases outside the gene matches. CDR1 is MNHEY and CDR2 is SMNVEV in the germline V gene (reference sequence). The CDR3 length is 16 residues.